The T cell receptor beta chain under discussion was sequenced for a study of blood T cell repertoires in COVID-19. Whole-study context: From the United States, Italy and Spain came samples of acute and convalescent COVID-19.

Germline-derived CDR1 and CDR2 are WNHNN and SYGVQD (reference sequence). J gave up 3 bases and V 6 bases, and 3 bases lay outside the gene matches. The CDR3 extends over 14 amino acids. TCRdb keeps only in-frame clones here, not all; method: immunoSEQ multiplex PCR. This sample has roughly 120,000 clones, with about 88% found just once. The clonotype originates from a woman between 45 and 60 years old with acute or convalescent COVID-19. The chain uses TRBV10-1 and TRBJ2-7; 12 nucleotides line up with TRBD2. Input material: peripheral blood. The CDR3 sequence is CASSQTSGSYEQYF. The CDR3, as DNA: TGCGCCAGCAGCCAGACTAGCGGGAGCTACGAGCAGTACTTC.